This T cell receptor (beta chain) came from a study of T-cell reconstitution after alpha-beta-depleted transplantation in children. Unique molecular identifiers were built into the TCRbeta library. TCRdb fed the PCR reads into MiXCR, producing one record per CDR3 protein. The repertoire includes 200,000 to 250,000 distinct CDR3 sequences, about a tenth of them detected once, and 28% sits in the top ten. Overall study results and limits: The origin of alpha-beta T cells about two months after transplant was reportedly several hundred expanded graft clones.

The CDR3 is made up of 14 amino acids. Germline CDR1 is SGHRS and CDR2 is YFSETQ. Germline trimming cut 7 bases from V and 3 bases from J; bases unmatched to any gene: 7. This clonotype appeared many times. Its antigen is not known. The TCR originated in a child under two years old with acute myeloid leukemia, due to receive a stem cell transplant. The chain employs TRBV5-1 and TRBJ1-2, with 9 positions matching TRBD1. The specimen comprised PBMCs, sampled before TCRalphabeta/CD19-depleted stem cell transplant. CDR3 region: CASREWTGDYGYTF. DNA for the CDR3: TGCGCCAGCCGCGAATGGACAGGGGACTATGGCTACACCTTC.